This T cell receptor (beta chain) was captured by sequencing in a study of blood T cell repertoires in COVID-19. At the level of the study: The analysed material was cDNA or gDNA that came from T cells, B-cell-depleted T cells, or PBMCs.

Sequencing was performed with immunoSEQ multiplex PCR; in TCRdb, only in-frame clones are kept and a portion is missing. The repertoire holds under 50,000 clones, with 60% to 80% as singletons. This receptor was obtained from a human donor with active or convalescent COVID-19. The donor label of this sample is uncertain. Source material: peripheral blood.

In DNA form, the CDR3 reads TGTGCCAGCAGCTTGGCCGGGGGAACCTACAATGAGCAGTTCTTC. Its protein is CASSLAGGTYNEQFF. The chain combines TRBV5-8 with TRBJ2-1, with D possibly being TRBD2 (6 bases). This CDR3 has 15 residues. The V end was cut by 0 bases, the J end by 2 bases, with 9 bases between. Germline assignment: CDR1 SGHTS and CDR2 YDEGEE. Combining the CDR3 with reference TRBV5-8 and TRBJ2-1 gives the whole variable domain EAGVTQSPTHLIKTRGQQATLRCSPISGHTSVYWYQQALGLGLQFLLWYDEGEERNRGNFPPRFSGRQFPNYSSELNVNALELEDSALYLCASSLAGGTYNEQFFGPGTRLTVL.